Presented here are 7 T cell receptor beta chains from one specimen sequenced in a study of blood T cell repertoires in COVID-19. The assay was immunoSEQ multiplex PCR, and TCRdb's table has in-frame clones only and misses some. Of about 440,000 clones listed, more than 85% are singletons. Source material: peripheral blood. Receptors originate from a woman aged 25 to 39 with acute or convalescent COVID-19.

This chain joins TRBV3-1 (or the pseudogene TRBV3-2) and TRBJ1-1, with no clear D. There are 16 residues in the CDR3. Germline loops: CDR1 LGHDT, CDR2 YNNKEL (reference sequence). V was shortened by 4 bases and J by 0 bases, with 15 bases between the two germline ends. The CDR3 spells CASSPSWRNLNTEAFF. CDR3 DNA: TGTGCCAGCAGCCCTTCTTGGAGGAACTTGAACACTGAAGCTTTCTTT.

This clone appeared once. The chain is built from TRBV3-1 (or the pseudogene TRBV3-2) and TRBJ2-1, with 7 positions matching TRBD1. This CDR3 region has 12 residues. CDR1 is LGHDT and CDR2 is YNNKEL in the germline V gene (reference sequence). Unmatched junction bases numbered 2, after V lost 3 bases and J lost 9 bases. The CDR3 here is CASSHTGVEQFF. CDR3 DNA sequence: TGTGCCAGCAGCCACACAGGGGTTGAGCAGTTCTTC.

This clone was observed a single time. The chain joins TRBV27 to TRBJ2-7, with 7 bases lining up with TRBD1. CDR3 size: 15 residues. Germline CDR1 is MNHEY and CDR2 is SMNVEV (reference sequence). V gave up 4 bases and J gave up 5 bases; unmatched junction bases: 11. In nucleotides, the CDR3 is TGTGCCAGCAGTTCGAAGACAGGGATCATCGACGAGCAGTACTTC. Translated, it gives CASSSKTGIIDEQYF.

The CDR3 is CASSVGGAPTDTQYF. The CDR3 DNA reads TGTGCCAGCAGCGTTGGGGGGGCTCCCACAGATACGCAGTATTTT. The chain uses TRBV9 and TRBJ2-3; possible D gene TRBD2, 7 bases. The V and J ends lost 2 bases and 2 bases respectively, with 12 bases between them. The germline V gene encodes CDR1 SGDLS and CDR2 YYNGEE. This CDR3 region has 15 residues.

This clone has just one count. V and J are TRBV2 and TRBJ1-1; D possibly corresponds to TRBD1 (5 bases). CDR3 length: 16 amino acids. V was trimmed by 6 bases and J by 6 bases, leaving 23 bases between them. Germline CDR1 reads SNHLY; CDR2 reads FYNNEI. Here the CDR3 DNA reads TGTGCCAGCAGCCATGATATGGGCAGGGTGGGGTCTGAAGCTTTCTTT. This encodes CASSHDMGRVGSEAFF. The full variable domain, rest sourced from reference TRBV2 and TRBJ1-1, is EPEVTQTPSHQVTQMGQEVILRCVPISNHLYFYWYRQILGQKVEFLVSFYNNEISEKSEIFDDQFSVERPDGSNFTLKIRSTKLEDSAMYFCASSHDMGRVGSEAFFGQGTRLTVV.

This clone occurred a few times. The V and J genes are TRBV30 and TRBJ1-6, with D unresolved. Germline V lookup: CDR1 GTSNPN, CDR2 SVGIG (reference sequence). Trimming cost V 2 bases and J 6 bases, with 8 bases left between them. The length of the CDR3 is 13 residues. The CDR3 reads CAWSLQVNSPLHF. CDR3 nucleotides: TGTGCCTGGAGTCTTCAGGTTAATTCACCCCTCCACTTT.

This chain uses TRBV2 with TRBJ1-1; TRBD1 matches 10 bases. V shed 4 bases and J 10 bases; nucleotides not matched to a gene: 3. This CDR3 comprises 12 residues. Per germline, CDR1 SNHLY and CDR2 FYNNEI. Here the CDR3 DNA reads TGTGCCAGCAGTGGGACAGGGGGTAGAGCTTTCTTT. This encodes CASSGTGGRAFF. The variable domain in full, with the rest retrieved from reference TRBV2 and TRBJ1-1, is EPEVTQTPSHQVTQMGQEVILRCVPISNHLYFYWYRQILGQKVEFLVSFYNNEISEKSEIFDDQFSVERPDGSNFTLKIRSTKLEDSAMYFCASSGTGGRAFFGQGTRLTVV.